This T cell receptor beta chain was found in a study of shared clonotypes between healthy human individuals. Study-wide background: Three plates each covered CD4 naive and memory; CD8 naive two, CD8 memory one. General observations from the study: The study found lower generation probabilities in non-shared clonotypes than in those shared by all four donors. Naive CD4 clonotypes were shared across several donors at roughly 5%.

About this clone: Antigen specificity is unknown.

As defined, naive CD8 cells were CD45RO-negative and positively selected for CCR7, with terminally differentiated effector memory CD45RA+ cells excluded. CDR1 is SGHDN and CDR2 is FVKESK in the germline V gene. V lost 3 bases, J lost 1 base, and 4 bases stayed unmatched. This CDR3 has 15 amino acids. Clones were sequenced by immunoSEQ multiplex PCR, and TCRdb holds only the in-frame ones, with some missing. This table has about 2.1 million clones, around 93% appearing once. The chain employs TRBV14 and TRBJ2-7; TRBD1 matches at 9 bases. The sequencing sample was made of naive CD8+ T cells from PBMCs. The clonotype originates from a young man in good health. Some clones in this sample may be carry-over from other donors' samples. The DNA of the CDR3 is TGTGCCAGCAGCCAGGGGACAGGGCCATCCTACGAGCAGTACTTC. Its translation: CASSQGTGPSYEQYF.